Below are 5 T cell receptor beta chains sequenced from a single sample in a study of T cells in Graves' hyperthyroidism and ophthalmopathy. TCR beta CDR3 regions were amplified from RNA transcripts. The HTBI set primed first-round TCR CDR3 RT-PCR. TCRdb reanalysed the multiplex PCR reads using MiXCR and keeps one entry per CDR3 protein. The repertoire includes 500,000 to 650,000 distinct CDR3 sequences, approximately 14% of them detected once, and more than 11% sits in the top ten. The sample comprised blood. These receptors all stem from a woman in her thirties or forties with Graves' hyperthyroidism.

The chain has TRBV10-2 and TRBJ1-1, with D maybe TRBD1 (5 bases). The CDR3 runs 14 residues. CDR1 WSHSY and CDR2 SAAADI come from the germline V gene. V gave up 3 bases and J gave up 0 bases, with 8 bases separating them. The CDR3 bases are TGCGCCAGCAGTGACCCGGGACTGAACACTGAAGCTTTCTTT. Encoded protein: CASSDPGLNTEAFF.

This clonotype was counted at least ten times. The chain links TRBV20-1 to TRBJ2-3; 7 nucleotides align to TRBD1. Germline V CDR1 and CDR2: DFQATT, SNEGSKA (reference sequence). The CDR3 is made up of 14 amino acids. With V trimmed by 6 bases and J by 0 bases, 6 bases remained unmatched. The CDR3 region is CSAKTGYSTDTQYF. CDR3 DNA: TGCAGTGCGAAGACAGGGTATAGCACAGATACGCAGTATTTT.

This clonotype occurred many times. CDR3 region: CASREAGRLGQETQYF. DNA of the CDR3: TGTGCCAGCAGGGAAGCGGGACGGCTAGGACAAGAGACCCAGTACTTC. V is TRBV7-2 and J is TRBJ2-5; TRBD2 agrees at 7 bases. Germline assignment: CDR1 SGHTA and CDR2 FQGNSA. This CDR3 comprises 16 residues. With 6 bases clipped from V and 2 bases from J, the junction kept 12 bases outside the gene matches.

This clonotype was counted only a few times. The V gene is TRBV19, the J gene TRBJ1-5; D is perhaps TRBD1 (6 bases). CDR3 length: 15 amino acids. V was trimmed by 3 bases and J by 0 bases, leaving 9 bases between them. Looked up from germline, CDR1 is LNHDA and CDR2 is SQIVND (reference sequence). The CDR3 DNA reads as TGTGCCAGTAGTATGGGGGCGTATAGCAATCAGCCCCAGCATTTT. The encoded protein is CASSMGAYSNQPQHF.

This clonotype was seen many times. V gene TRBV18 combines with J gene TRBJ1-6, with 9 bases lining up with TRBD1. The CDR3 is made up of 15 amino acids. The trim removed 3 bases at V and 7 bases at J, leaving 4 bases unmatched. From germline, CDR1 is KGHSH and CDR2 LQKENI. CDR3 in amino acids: CASSPGTGINSPLHF. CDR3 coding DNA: TGTGCCAGCTCACCCGGGACAGGGATCAATTCACCCCTCCACTTT.